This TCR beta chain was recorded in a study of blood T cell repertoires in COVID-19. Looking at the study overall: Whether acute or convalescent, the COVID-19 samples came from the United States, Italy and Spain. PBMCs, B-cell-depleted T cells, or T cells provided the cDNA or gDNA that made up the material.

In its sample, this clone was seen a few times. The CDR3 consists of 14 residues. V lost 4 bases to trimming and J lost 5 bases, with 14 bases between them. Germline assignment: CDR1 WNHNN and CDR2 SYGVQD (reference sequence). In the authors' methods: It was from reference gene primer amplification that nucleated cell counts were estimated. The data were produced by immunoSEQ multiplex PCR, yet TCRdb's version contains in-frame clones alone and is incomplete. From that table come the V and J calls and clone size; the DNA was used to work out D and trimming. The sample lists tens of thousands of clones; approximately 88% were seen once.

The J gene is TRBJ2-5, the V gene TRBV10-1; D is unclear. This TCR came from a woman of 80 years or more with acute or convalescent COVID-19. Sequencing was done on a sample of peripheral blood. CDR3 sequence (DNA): TGCGCCAGCAGTGCCATCGGTAACGTGGAGACCCAGTACTTC. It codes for CASSAIGNVETQYF.